This T cell receptor beta chain was found in a study of blood T cell repertoires in COVID-19. Whole-study context: Researchers got acute and convalescent COVID-19 samples from the United States, Italy and Spain. Sources were T cells, B-cell-depleted T cells, or PBMCs; the material itself was cDNA or gDNA.

Measured with immunoSEQ multiplex PCR; TCRdb has only the in-frame clones, and not every one. The sample has approximately 120,000 clones, 84% seen once; the top ten hold approximately 7%. Germline values: CDR1 MNHNY, CDR2 SVGAGI (reference sequence). The CDR3 loop spans 14 amino acids. J lost 3 bases, V lost 6 bases, and 4 bases had no gene match. What was sequenced was peripheral blood. The receptor was isolated from a woman aged 45-65 years with acute or convalescent COVID-19. The rearrangement links TRBV6-6 to TRBJ2-7, with 11 bases matching TRBD1. Written as DNA, the CDR3 is TGTGCCAGCAGAACCGGGACAGGGGGCTACGAGCAGTACTTC. The encoded protein is CASRTGTGGYEQYF.